A single sample gave rise to the 22 T cell receptor beta chains below, sequenced in a study of OX40 agonist ivuxolimab in advanced cancers. This table comes from immunoSEQ multiplex PCR, and its TCRdb copy is limited to in-frame clones, with some not included. This sample has around 65,000 clones, with around 80% found just once. Source: CD4+ or CD8+ T cells sorted from blood, taken in a trial of the OX40 agonist ivuxolimab. Receptors originate from an adult with an advanced solid tumor such as melanoma, head and neck, liver or kidney cancer.

The CDR3: CARSISSGNTIYF. The CDR3, as DNA: TGTGCCCGATCAATCAGCTCTGGAAACACCATATATTTT. The rearrangement links TRBV30 to TRBJ1-3; D ambiguous. Trimming cost V 8 bases and J 0 bases, with 11 bases left between them. CDR3 length: 13 amino acids. Germline-derived CDR1 and CDR2 are GTSNPN and SVGIG (reference sequence). Looking up the rest from reference TRBV30 and TRBJ1-3 gives the full variable domain: SQTIHQWPATLVQPVGSPLSLECTVEGTSNPNLYWYRQAAGRGLQLLFYSVGIGQISSEVPQNLSASRPQDRQFILSSKKLLLSDSGFYLCARSISSGNTIYFGEGSWLTVV.

The table lists this clone with a few counts. The chain joins TRBV10-3 to TRBJ2-7, with 10 bases identical to TRBD1. Germline CDR1 is ENHRY and CDR2 is SYGVKD. Trimming took 8 bases from V and 2 from J; bases not matched to a gene: 3. This CDR3 contains 13 residues. This CDR3 reads CAIGQGGPYEQYF. The CDR3 nucleotides read TGTGCCATCGGACAGGGGGGGCCCTACGAGCAGTACTTC.

This clone was detected only once. The chain couples TRBV27 to TRBJ2-2; 8 bases match TRBD1. V was pared by 6 bases and J by 1 base, with 7 bases of the junction left unmatched. Germline CDR1 is MNHEY and CDR2 is SMNVEV (reference sequence). The CDR3 extends over 16 amino acids. The CDR3 protein is CASSPTGTGNTGELFF. In nucleotides, the CDR3 is TGTGCCAGCAGCCCGACCGGGACAGGGAACACCGGGGAGCTGTTTTTT.

The chain is built from TRBV7-9 and TRBJ1-1; D unclear. V lost 3 bases, J lost 1 base, and 6 bases lay in between. The CDR3 covers 13 residues. CDR1 is SEHNR, CDR2 FQNEAQ, per germline (reference sequence). Written as DNA, the CDR3 is TGTGCCAGCAGCTTCAACAGGAACACTGAAGCTTTCTTT. This translates into CASSFNRNTEAFF.

This clone was picked up one time. The rearrangement uses TRBV27 and TRBJ2-7, with 7 bases matching TRBD1. Germline loops: CDR1 MNHEY, CDR2 SMNVEV (reference sequence). The CDR3 runs to 14 residues. The trim removed 3 bases at V and 2 bases at J, leaving 4 bases unmatched. The CDR3 loop reads CASSFRTGAYEQYF. CDR3 DNA sequence: TGTGCCAGCAGTTTCCGGACAGGCGCCTACGAGCAGTACTTC.

This clone was picked up one time. The J gene is TRBJ1-5, the V gene TRBV7-9; D is unclear. The CDR3 length is 15 residues. Germline lookup yields CDR1 SEHNR and CDR2 FQNEAQ (reference sequence). V dropped 4 bases and J dropped 4 bases, with 14 bases sitting between them. This chain's CDR3 is CASSSAGPQNQPQHF. The CDR3 DNA reads as TGTGCCAGCAGCTCGGCCGGGCCTCAAAATCAGCCCCAGCATTTT.

The table lists this clone with a count of one. Other DNA sequences in this sample translate to the same CDR3. V gene TRBV7-7 combines with J gene TRBJ2-3; 7 nucleotides line up with TRBD1. Germline values: CDR1 SSHAT, CDR2 FNYEAQ (reference sequence). The V and J ends lost 1 base and 3 bases, in that order; junction bases with no gene match: 4. CDR3 length: 15 amino acids. For the CDR3, the DNA is TGTGCCAGCAGCTTAGGACAGGGCCCAACAGATACGCAGTATTTT. Its translation: CASSLGQGPTDTQYF. The whole variable domain, remainder taken from reference TRBV7-7 and TRBJ2-3, is GAGVSQSPRYKVTKRGQDVTLRCDPISSHATLYWYQQALGQGPEFLTYFNYEAQPDKSGLPSDRFSAERPEGSISTLTIQRTEQRDSAMYRCASSLGQGPTDTQYFGPGTRLTVL.

This CDR3 reads CASSHSSRRANTEAFF. CDR3 DNA: TGCGCCAGCAGCCACTCATCCAGGAGAGCGAACACTGAAGCTTTCTTT. The gene calls are TRBV5-1 and TRBJ1-1; D not certain. Germline V gives CDR1 SGHRS, CDR2 YFSETQ. Trimming left V 4 bases short and J 1 base short, with 17 bases between. This CDR3 region has 16 residues.

V gene TRBV19 combines with J gene TRBJ1-1, with no clear D. CDR1 LNHDA and CDR2 SQIVND come from the germline V gene (reference sequence). V was shortened by 6 bases and J by 0 bases, with 11 bases between the two germline ends. The CDR3 loop spans 14 amino acids. The CDR3 DNA is TGTGCCAGTAGATTCGACGACATGAACACTGAAGCTTTCTTT. This encodes CASRFDDMNTEAFF.

The chain uses TRBV28 and TRBJ2-2; D uncertain. CDR1 is MDHEN, CDR2 SYDVKM, per germline. The ends were cut back, 2 bases at V and 1 base at J, with 8 bases in the middle. The CDR3 contains 15 residues. CDR3 residues: CASSLGRGNTGELFF. The CDR3 DNA is TGTGCCAGCAGTTTAGGCCGCGGGAACACCGGGGAGCTGTTTTTT.

The chain is built from TRBV7-3 and TRBJ2-2; D is unresolved. This CDR3 contains 14 residues. With 4 bases removed from V and 0 bases from J, the gap between germline ends came to 6 bases. Looked up from germline, CDR1 is SGHTA and CDR2 is FQGTGA. CDR3 nucleotide sequence: TGTGCCAGCAGCTCGGCGGCGAACACCGGGGAGCTGTTTTTT. Residues: CASSSAANTGELFF.

The chain uses TRBV4-1 and TRBJ1-5; D not resolved. V was pared by 3 bases and J by 5 bases, with 20 bases between. The CDR3 is 17 residues long. Germline assignment: CDR1 MGHRA and CDR2 YSYEKL. CDR3 protein: CASSQILRGPRHQPQHF. Here the CDR3 DNA reads TGCGCCAGCAGCCAGATCTTACGGGGTCCTCGCCATCAGCCCCAGCATTTT.

The genes are TRBV7-9 and TRBJ1-1, with no clear D. The CDR3 consists of 13 residues. V lost 2 bases, J lost 4 bases, and 8 bases lay in between. CDR1 and CDR2 from the germline V gene are SEHNR and FQNEAQ (reference sequence). The CDR3 reads CASSLSTSTEAFF. The CDR3 DNA reads as TGTGCCAGCAGCTTATCTACATCCACTGAAGCTTTCTTT.

This chain uses TRBV5-4 with TRBJ2-3; 11 nucleotides agree with TRBD2. This CDR3 comprises 18 residues. From germline, CDR1 is SGHNT and CDR2 YYREEE (reference sequence). V lost 0 bases to trimming and J lost 5 bases; unmatched junction nucleotides: 11. CDR3 protein: CASSLGLAGRASEDTQYF. The CDR3 nucleotides read TGTGCCAGCAGCTTGGGACTAGCGGGAAGAGCGTCCGAAGATACGCAGTATTTT.

This chain uses TRBV19 with TRBJ1-1, with D hard to call. The CDR3 consists of 13 residues. Germline CDR1 reads LNHDA; CDR2 reads SQIVND (reference sequence). V dropped 0 bases and J dropped 1 base, with 3 bases sitting between them. The CDR3 loop is CASSIDTNTEAFF. The CDR3 DNA reads TGTGCCAGTAGTATAGACACGAACACTGAAGCTTTCTTT.

This clone was recorded a few times. Other DNA sequences in this specimen translate into the identical CDR3. The chain joins TRBV5-5 to TRBJ2-7, with TRBD1 identical over 8 bases. The CDR3 runs to 13 residues. V lost 4 bases and J lost 2; bases outside the gene matches: 2. The germline CDR1 and CDR2 sequences are SGHKS and YYEKEE (reference sequence). The DNA of the CDR3 is TGTGCCAGCAGCCTACAGGGGGCCTACGAGCAGTACTTC. It specifies CASSLQGAYEQYF.

This chain joins TRBV6-6 and TRBJ2-2; tentative D call: TRBD2 (6 bases). Trimming stripped 7 bases from V and 5 bases from J, with 11 bases between. The CDR3 extends over 13 amino acids. The germline V gene has CDR1 MNHNY and CDR2 SVGAGI (reference sequence). In DNA form, the CDR3 reads TGTGCCAGCACCCCGACTAGAACCGGGGAGCTGTTTTTT. Translated, it gives CASTPTRTGELFF.

The chain combines TRBV5-6 with TRBJ2-2; 7 bases are a match to TRBD2. The length of the CDR3 is 14 residues. CDR1 is SGHDT and CDR2 is YYEEEE in the germline V gene. V was clipped by 6 bases and J by 5 bases; unmatched bases: 7. The CDR3, as DNA: TGTGCCAGCACCCGGGACTACATGACCGGGGAGCTGTTTTTT. Encoded protein: CASTRDYMTGELFF.

The chain employs TRBV7-9 and TRBJ2-1; D possibly uses TRBD1 or TRBD2 (5 bases each). Deletions cut 4 bases from V and 8 bases from J, with 18 bases between. Germline-derived CDR1 and CDR2 are SEHNR and FQNEAQ (reference sequence). The CDR3 length is 15 residues. The CDR3 region is CASSSDPGPLDEQFF. In DNA form, the CDR3 reads TGTGCCAGCAGCTCGGACCCGGGACCCCTGGATGAGCAGTTCTTC.

The rearrangement uses TRBV6-1 and TRBJ1-6; D remains ambiguous. CDR3 length: 13 residues. Germline V gene lookup returns CDR1 MNHNS and CDR2 SASEGT. Trimming left V 7 bases short and J 5 bases short, with 9 bases between. The CDR3 DNA reads TGTGCCAGCAATGCACTAGATAATTCACCCCTCCACTTT. Translating it yields CASNALDNSPLHF.

The V and J genes are TRBV28 and TRBJ2-3, with a tentative D call TRBD2 (6 bases). V was shortened by 3 bases and J by 0 bases, with 10 bases between the two germline ends. The CDR3 has 15 residues. The germline V gene has CDR1 MDHEN and CDR2 SYDVKM. The DNA for the CDR3 is TGTGCCAGCAGTTTCGAGCGGGTTAGCACAGATACGCAGTATTTT. It yields the protein CASSFERVSTDTQYF.

The J gene is TRBJ2-5, the V gene TRBV6-5; tentatively, D is TRBD2 (6 bases). Deletions cut 5 bases from V and 2 bases from J, with 12 bases between. This CDR3 spans 14 amino acids. Germline-derived CDR1 and CDR2 are MNHEY and SVGAGI. The CDR3 loop reads CASSRPGGQETQYF. CDR3 DNA: TGTGCCAGCAGTCGTCCTGGGGGGCAAGAGACCCAGTACTTC.